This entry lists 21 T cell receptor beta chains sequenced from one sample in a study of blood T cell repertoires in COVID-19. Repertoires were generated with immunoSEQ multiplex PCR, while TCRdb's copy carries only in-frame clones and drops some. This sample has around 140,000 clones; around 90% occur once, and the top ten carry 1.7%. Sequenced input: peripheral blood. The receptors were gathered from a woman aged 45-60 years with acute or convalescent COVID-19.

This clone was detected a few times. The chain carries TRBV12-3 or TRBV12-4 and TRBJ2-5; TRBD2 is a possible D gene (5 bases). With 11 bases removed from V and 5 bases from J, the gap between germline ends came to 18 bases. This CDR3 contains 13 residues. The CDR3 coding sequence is TGTGCCTCCGGGGAAGGCGGCAGGGAGACCCAGTACTTC. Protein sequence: CASGEGGRETQYF.

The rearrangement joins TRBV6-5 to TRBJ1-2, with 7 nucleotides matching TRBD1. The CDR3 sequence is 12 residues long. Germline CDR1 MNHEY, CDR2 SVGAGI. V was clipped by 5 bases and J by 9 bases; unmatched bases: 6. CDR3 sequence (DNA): TGTGCCAGCAGTCTTTACAGGGGTAGCTACACCTTC. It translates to CASSLYRGSYTF.

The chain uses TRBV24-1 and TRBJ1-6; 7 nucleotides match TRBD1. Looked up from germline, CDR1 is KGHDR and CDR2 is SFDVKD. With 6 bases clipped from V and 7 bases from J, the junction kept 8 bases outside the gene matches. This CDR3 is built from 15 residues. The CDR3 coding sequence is TGTGCCACCAGTTTCGAGGGACAGACAAATTCACCCCTCCACTTT. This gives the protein CATSFEGQTNSPLHF.

The CDR3 DNA reads as TGTGCCAGCAGTCCGTTGAGGTTAGCAGATACGCAGTATTTT. Translated, it gives CASSPLRLADTQYF. This chain joins TRBV27 and TRBJ2-3; D not resolved. Trimming stripped 5 bases from V and 4 bases from J, with 13 bases between. The CDR3 extends over 14 amino acids. Germline V gene lookup returns CDR1 MNHEY and CDR2 SMNVEV (reference sequence).

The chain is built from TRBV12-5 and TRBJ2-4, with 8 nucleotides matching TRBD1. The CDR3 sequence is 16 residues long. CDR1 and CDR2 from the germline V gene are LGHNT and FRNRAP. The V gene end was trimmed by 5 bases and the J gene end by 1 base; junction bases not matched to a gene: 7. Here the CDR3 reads CASGPGTGNAKNIQYF. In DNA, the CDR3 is TGTGCTAGTGGTCCTGGGACAGGTAACGCCAAAAACATTCAGTACTTC.

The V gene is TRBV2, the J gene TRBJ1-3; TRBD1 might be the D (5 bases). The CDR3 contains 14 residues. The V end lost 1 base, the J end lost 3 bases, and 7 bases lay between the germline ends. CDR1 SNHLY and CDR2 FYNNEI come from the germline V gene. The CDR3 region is CASSEGRGGNTIYF. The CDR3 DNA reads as TGTGCCAGCAGTGAAGGGAGGGGTGGAAACACCATATATTTT.

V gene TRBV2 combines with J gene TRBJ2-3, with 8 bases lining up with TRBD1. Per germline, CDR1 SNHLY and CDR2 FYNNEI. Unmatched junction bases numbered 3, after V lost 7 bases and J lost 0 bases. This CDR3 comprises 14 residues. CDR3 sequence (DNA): TGTGCCAGCAAAACAGGGGGAAGCACAGATACGCAGTATTTT. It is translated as CASKTGGSTDTQYF. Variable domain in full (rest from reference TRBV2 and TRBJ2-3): EPEVTQTPSHQVTQMGQEVILRCVPISNHLYFYWYRQILGQKVEFLVSFYNNEISEKSEIFDDQFSVERPDGSNFTLKIRSTKLEDSAMYFCASKTGGSTDTQYFGPGTRLTVL.

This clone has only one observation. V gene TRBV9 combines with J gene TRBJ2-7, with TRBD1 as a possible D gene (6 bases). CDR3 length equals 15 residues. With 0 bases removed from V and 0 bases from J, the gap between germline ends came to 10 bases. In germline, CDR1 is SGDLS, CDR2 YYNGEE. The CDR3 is CASSVGDTVSYEQYF. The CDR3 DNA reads TGTGCCAGCAGCGTAGGGGACACGGTCTCCTACGAGCAGTACTTC.

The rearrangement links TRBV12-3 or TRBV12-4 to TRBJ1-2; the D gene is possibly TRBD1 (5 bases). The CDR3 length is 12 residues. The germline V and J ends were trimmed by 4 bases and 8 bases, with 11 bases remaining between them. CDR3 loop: CASSSSQGGYTF. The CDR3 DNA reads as TGTGCCAGCAGTTCCTCGCAGGGAGGCTACACCTTC.

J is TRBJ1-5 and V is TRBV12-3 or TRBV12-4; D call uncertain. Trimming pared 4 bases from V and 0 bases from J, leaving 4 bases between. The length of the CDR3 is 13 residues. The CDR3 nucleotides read TGTGCCAGCAGTTCTAATAGCAATCAGCCCCAGCATTTT. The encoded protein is CASSSNSNQPQHF.

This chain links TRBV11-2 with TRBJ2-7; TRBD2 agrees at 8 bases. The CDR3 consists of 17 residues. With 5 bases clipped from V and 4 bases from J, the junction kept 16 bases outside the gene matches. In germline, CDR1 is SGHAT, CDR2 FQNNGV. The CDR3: CASSEYAGGASGYEQYF. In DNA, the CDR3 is TGTGCCAGCAGCGAGTATGCCGGGGGGGCTAGTGGGTACGAGCAGTACTTC.

The CDR3 sequence is CASSLSQDTGELFF. Here the CDR3 DNA reads TGTGCCAGCAGCTTAAGTCAGGACACCGGGGAGCTGTTTTTT. The genes are TRBV7-9 and TRBJ2-2; D is unresolved. Trimming left V 2 bases short and J 3 bases short, with 7 bases between. The germline gives CDR1 SEHNR, CDR2 FQNEAQ (reference sequence). CDR3 length: 14 residues.

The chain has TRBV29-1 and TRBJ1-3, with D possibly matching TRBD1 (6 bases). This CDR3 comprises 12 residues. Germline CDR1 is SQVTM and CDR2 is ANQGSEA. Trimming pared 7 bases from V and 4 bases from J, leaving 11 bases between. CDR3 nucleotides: TGCAGCGCGTCGGGGGGCGGAAACACCATATATTTT. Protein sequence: CSASGGGNTIYF.

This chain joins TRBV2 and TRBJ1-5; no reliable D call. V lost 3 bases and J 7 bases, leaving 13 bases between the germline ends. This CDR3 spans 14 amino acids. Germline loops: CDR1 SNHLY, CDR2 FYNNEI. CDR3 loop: CASSDSTLGQPQHF. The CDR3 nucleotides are TGTGCCAGCAGTGACTCCACCTTGGGCCAGCCCCAGCATTTT.

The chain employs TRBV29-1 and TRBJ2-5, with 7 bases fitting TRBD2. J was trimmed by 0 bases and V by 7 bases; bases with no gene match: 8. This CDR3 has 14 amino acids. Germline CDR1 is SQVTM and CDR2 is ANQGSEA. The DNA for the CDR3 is TGCAGCGATAGAAGGCTAGCGGACCAAGAGACCCAGTACTTC. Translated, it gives CSDRRLADQETQYF.

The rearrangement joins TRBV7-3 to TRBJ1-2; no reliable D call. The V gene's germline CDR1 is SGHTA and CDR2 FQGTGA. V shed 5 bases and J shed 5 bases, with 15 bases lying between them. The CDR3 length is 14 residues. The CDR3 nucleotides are TGTGCCAGCAGCGCAGCCCCCGGAGAATATGGCTACACCTTC. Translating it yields CASSAAPGEYGYTF. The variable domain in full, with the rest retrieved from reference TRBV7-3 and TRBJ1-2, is GAGVSQTPSNKVTEKGKYVELRCDPISGHTALYWYRQSLGQGPEFLIYFQGTGAADDSGLPNDRFFAVRPEGSVSTLKIQRTERGDSAVYLCASSAAPGEYGYTFGSGTRLTVV.

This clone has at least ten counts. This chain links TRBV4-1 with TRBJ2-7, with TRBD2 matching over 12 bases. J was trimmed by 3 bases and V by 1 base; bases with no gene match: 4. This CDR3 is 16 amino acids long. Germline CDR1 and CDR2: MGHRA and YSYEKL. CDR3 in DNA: TGCGCCAGCAGCCAAGTACTAGCGGGGGGTAACTACGAGCAGTACTTC. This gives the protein CASSQVLAGGNYEQYF.

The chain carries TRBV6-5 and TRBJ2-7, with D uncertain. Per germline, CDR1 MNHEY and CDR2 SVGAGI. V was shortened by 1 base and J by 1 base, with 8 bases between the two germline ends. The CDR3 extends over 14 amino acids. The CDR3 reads CASSYWSGSYEQYF. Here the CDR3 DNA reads TGTGCCAGCAGTTACTGGAGTGGGTCCTACGAGCAGTACTTC.

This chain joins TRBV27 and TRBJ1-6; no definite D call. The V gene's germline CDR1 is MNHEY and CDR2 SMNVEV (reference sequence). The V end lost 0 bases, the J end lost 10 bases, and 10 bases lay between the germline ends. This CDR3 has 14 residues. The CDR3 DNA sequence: TGTGCCAGCAGTTTATCGCCGGGTCGGTCACCCCTCCACTTT. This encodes CASSLSPGRSPLHF.

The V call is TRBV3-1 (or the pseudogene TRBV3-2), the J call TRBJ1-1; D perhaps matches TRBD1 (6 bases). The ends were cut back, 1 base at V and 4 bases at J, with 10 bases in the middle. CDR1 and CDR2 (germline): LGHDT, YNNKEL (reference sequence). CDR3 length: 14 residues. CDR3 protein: CASSQVAGATEAFF. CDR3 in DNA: TGTGCCAGCAGCCAAGTAGCAGGGGCCACTGAAGCTTTCTTT.

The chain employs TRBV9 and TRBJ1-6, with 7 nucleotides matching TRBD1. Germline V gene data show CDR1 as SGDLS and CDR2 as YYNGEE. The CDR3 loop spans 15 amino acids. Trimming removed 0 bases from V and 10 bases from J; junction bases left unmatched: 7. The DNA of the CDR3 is TGTGCCAGCAGCGTAGGGACAGGCAGGGAATCACCCCTCCACTTT. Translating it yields CASSVGTGRESPLHF.